These 14 T cell receptor beta chains share one sample of origin, sequenced in a study of blood T cell repertoires in COVID-19. Generated by immunoSEQ multiplex PCR, the TCRdb table keeps only in-frame clones and is missing some. The sample records 150,000 to 200,000 clones, approximately 88% being singletons. The specimen was PBMCs or T cells enriched from blood (not recorded which). The receptor source for this set is a man in his sixties or seventies who had been exposed to COVID-19.

The chain couples TRBV29-1 to TRBJ1-2; 9 bases are a match to TRBD1. Germline trimming cut 7 bases from V and 6 bases from J; bases unmatched to any gene: 3. The CDR3 totals 11 residues. Per the germline V gene, CDR1 is SQVTM and CDR2 is ANQGSEA. CDR3 residues: CSGTGADGYTF. CDR3 nucleotides: TGCAGCGGGACAGGGGCGGATGGCTACACCTTC. Full variable domain (remainder filled in from reference TRBV29-1 and TRBJ1-2): SAVISQKPSRDICQRGTSLTIQCQVDSQVTMMFWYRQQPGQSLTLIATANQGSEATYESGFVIDKFPISRPNLTFSTLTVSNMSPEDSSIYLCSGTGADGYTFGSGTRLTVV.

J is TRBJ2-5 and V is TRBV5-4, with unresolved D. This CDR3 has 15 amino acids. Looked up from germline, CDR1 is SGHNT and CDR2 is YYREEE (reference sequence). V was shortened by 0 bases and J by 1 base, with 10 bases between the two germline ends. DNA of the CDR3: TGTGCCAGCAGCTTGGGAACATCCTTCCAAGAGACCCAGTACTTC. This gives the protein CASSLGTSFQETQYF.

J is TRBJ2-7 and V is TRBV18, with 13 bases identical to TRBD2. Germline CDR1 reads KGHSH; CDR2 reads LQKENI. V shed 4 bases and J 0 bases; nucleotides not matched to a gene: 6. The CDR3 totals 17 residues. CDR3 nucleotides: TGTGCCAGCTCACTCGGGACTAGCGGGACCTCCTCCTACGAGCAGTACTTC. Encoded protein: CASSLGTSGTSSYEQYF.

A word on this clone: Other nucleotide sequences in the sample specify the same CDR3. This chain uses TRBV7-8 with TRBJ1-1; D is unclear. The CDR3 has 13 residues. Trimming took off 2 bases at V and 1 base at J, with 5 bases between the two ends. Germline assignment: CDR1 SGHVS and CDR2 FQNEAQ. CDR3 DNA sequence: TGTGCCAGCAGCTTACTTCGGAACACTGAAGCTTTCTTT. Protein sequence: CASSLLRNTEAFF.

This clone showed up just a few times. The chain joins TRBV25-1 to TRBJ2-3, with 8 bases identical to TRBD2. Trimming took 4 bases from V and 3 from J; bases not matched to a gene: 9. The length of the CDR3 is 16 residues. Per the germline V gene, CDR1 is MGHDK and CDR2 is SYGVNS. CDR3 coding DNA: TGTGCCAGCAGTGGAAATATCGGGAGGGCAACAGATACGCAGTATTTT. Translating it yields CASSGNIGRATDTQYF. Combining the CDR3 with reference TRBV25-1 and TRBJ2-3 gives the whole variable domain EADIYQTPRYLVIGTGKKITLECSQTMGHDKMYWYQQDPGMELHLIHYSYGVNSTEKGDLSSESTVSRIRTEHFPLTLESARPSHTSQYLCASSGNIGRATDTQYFGPGTRLTVL.

The chain couples TRBV19 to TRBJ2-5; D might be TRBD2 (5 bases). Germline CDR1 LNHDA, CDR2 SQIVND (reference sequence). The CDR3 consists of 14 residues. Trimming removed 6 bases from V and 4 bases from J, with 15 bases in between. For the CDR3, the DNA is TGTGCCAGTAGCTACGAAGGGAGAGGAGAGACCCAGTACTTC. Protein product: CASSYEGRGETQYF.

The chain combines TRBV6-5 with TRBJ2-7; 7 nucleotides match TRBD1. J lost 3 bases, V lost 7 bases, and 9 bases had no gene match. Per germline, CDR1 MNHEY and CDR2 SVGAGI. This CDR3 has 14 residues. Here the CDR3 DNA reads TGTGCCAGCACCCTGACAGGGAACCGCTACGAGCAGTACTTC. Protein product: CASTLTGNRYEQYF.

As regards this clone: Other DNA sequences from this sample encode an identical CDR3 as well. J is TRBJ1-1 and V is TRBV18; unclear D gene. Germline assignment: CDR1 KGHSH and CDR2 LQKENI. The CDR3 consists of 13 residues. V shed 3 bases and J shed 0 bases, with 5 bases lying between them. The CDR3 nucleotides are TGTGCCAGCTCACCTCTTATGAACACTGAAGCTTTCTTT. Translating gives CASSPLMNTEAFF.

The chain links TRBV6-2 or TRBV6-3 to TRBJ1-6; D remains ambiguous. Germline V gene lookup returns CDR1 MNHEY and CDR2 SVGEGT. This CDR3 comprises 15 residues. V gave up 4 bases and J gave up 9 bases, with 16 bases separating them. The DNA for the CDR3 is TGTGCCAGCAGTTCCCCAGCCCGGAGGAGTTCACCCCTCCACTTT. Protein: CASSSPARRSSPLHF.

The chain is built from TRBV4-3 and TRBJ2-7, with D uncertain. The germline V gene has CDR1 LGHNA and CDR2 YSLEER. Trimming cost V 1 base and J 2 bases, with 12 bases left between them. There are 15 residues in the CDR3. The CDR3, as DNA: TGCGCCAGCAGCCAAGGAATCTACGAGCCCTACGAGCAGTACTTC. It yields the protein CASSQGIYEPYEQYF.

The CDR3 sequence is CASSLVGGNYGYTF. CDR3 bases: TGTGCCAGCAGCTTAGTAGGGGGTAACTATGGCTACACCTTC. The chain employs TRBV7-2 and TRBJ1-2; TRBD1 is a possible D gene (6 bases). Germline CDR1 and CDR2: SGHTA and FQGNSA. Trimming stripped 1 base from V and 1 base from J, with 7 bases between. The CDR3 totals 14 residues.

The rearrangement links TRBV7-2 to TRBJ2-3; D perhaps matches TRBD2 (5 bases). The CDR3 is made up of 13 amino acids. The V end lost 2 bases, the J end lost 5 bases, and 8 bases lay between the germline ends. Looked up from germline, CDR1 is SGHTA and CDR2 is FQGNSA. The CDR3 spells CASSLTGRDTQYF. CDR3 sequence (DNA): TGTGCCAGCAGCTTAACGGGAAGAGATACGCAGTATTTT. Based on the CDR3 plus reference TRBV7-2 and TRBJ2-3, the full variable domain is GAGVSQSPSNKVTEKGKDVELRCDPISGHTALYWYRQSLGQGLEFLIYFQGNSAPDKSGLPSDRFSAERTGGSVSTLTIQRTQQEDSAVYLCASSLTGRDTQYFGPGTRLTVL.

The V gene is TRBV5-4, the J gene TRBJ2-3, with D unclear. V lost 4 bases, J lost 0 bases, and 12 bases lay in between. CDR3 length equals 15 residues. CDR1 and CDR2 (germline): SGHNT, YYREEE (reference sequence). This chain's CDR3 is CASSPDSKSTDTQYF. CDR3 DNA: TGTGCCAGCAGCCCAGACTCGAAAAGCACAGATACGCAGTATTTT.

The chain carries TRBV6-5 and TRBJ1-2; D possibly corresponds to TRBD1 (6 bases). Trimming removed 6 bases at V and 4 bases at J, with 9 bases between. Germline CDR1 reads MNHEY; CDR2 reads SVGAGI. The CDR3 spans 12 residues. This CDR3 reads CASRQGSYGYTF. The CDR3 DNA reads TGTGCCAGCAGACAGGGTTCCTATGGCTACACCTTC.